This TCR beta chain was identified in a study of blood T cell repertoires in COVID-19. Turning to the study itself: COVID-19 samples, acute and convalescent, were from the United States, Italy and Spain. PBMCs, B-cell-depleted T cells, or T cells provided the cDNA or gDNA that made up the material.

Germline V gene data show CDR1 as LGHDT and CDR2 as YNNKEL (reference sequence). The CDR3 loop spans 16 amino acids. Trimming took 1 base from V and 2 from J, leaving 12 bases between them. Authors' methods: Reference gene primer amplification yielded estimated nucleated cell counts. Assay used: immunoSEQ multiplex PCR; TCRdb lists only in-frame clones, some missing. Clone size and the V and J calls come from that table; the DNA yielded D and trimming. The sample lists approximately 100,000 clones, 87% seen once, with 3.1% in the top ten. The sequencing sample was made of peripheral blood. This sequence was found in a man over 45 in a cohort sampled during active COVID-19. The V call is TRBV3-1 (or the pseudogene TRBV3-2), the J call TRBJ1-3; D call uncertain. The CDR3 coding sequence is TGTGCCAGCAGCCAAGGGACTGCGGTAGCTGGAAACACCATATATTTT. Amino acid sequence: CASSQGTAVAGNTIYF.